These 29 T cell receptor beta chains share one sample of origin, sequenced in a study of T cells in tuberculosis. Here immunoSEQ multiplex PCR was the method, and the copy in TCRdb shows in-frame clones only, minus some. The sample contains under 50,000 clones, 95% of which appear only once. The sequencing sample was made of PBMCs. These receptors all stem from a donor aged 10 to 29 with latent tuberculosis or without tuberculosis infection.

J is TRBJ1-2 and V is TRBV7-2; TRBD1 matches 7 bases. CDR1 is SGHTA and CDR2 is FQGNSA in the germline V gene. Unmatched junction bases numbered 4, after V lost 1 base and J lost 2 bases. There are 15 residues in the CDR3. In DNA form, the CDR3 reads TGTGCCAGCAGCTTAGTCCCACAGGGGAACTATGGCTACACCTTC. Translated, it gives CASSLVPQGNYGYTF. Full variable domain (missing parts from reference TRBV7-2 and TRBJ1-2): GAGVSQSPSNKVTEKGKDVELRCDPISGHTALYWYRQSLGQGLEFLIYFQGNSAPDKSGLPSDRFSAERTGGSVSTLTIQRTQQEDSAVYLCASSLVPQGNYGYTFGSGTRLTVV.

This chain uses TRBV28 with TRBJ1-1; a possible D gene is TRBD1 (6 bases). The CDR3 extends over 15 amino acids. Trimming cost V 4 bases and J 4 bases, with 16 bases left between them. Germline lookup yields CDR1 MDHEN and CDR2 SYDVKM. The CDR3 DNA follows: TGTGCCAGCAGTTGGAAGGGGGTGGCGAGCACTGAAGCTTTCTTT. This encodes CASSWKGVASTEAFF.

The CDR3 loop is CASRKQGLGTEAFF. The CDR3 DNA reads as TGTGCCAGCAGAAAACAGGGGTTAGGAACTGAAGCTTTCTTT. This rearrangement joins TRBV28 to TRBJ1-1; 7 nucleotides agree with TRBD1. The CDR3 spans 14 residues. Germline-derived CDR1 and CDR2 are MDHEN and SYDVKM. The trim removed 6 bases at V and 5 bases at J, leaving 9 bases unmatched.

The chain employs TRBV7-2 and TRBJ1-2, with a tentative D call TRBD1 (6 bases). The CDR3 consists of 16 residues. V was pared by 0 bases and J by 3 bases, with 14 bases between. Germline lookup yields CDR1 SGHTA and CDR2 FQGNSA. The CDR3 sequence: CASSLALGAKDYGYTF. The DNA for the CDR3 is TGTGCCAGCAGCTTAGCACTGGGGGCGAAGGACTATGGCTACACCTTC.

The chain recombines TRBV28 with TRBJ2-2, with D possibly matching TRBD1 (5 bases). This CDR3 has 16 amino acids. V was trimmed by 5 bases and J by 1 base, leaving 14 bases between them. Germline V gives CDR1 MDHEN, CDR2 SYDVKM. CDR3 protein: CASSRDSTLNTGELFF. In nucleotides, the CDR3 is TGTGCCAGCAGTAGAGACAGTACTTTGAACACCGGGGAGCTGTTTTTT. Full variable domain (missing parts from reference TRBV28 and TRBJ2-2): DVKVTQSSRYLVKRTGEKVFLECVQDMDHENMFWYRQDPGLGLRLIYFSYDVKMKEKGDIPEGYSVSREKKERFSLILESASTNQTSMYLCASSRDSTLNTGELFFGEGSRLTVL.

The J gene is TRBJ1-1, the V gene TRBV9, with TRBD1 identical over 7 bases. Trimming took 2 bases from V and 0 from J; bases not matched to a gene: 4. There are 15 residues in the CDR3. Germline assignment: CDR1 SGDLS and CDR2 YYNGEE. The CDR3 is CASSVQGELNTEAFF. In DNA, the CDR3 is TGTGCCAGCAGCGTGCAGGGGGAGCTGAACACTGAAGCTTTCTTT.

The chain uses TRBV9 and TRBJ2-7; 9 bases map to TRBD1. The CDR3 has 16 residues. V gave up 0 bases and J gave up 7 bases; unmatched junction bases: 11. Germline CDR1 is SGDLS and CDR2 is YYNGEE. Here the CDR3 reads CASSVDDGTGYVEQYF. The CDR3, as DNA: TGTGCCAGCAGCGTAGACGATGGGACAGGGTATGTGGAGCAGTACTTC.

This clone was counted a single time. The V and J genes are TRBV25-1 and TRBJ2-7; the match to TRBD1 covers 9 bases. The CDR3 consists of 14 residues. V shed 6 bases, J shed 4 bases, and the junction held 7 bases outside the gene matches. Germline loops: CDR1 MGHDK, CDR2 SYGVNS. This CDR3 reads CASSRTGGGYEQYF. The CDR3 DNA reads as TGTGCCAGCAGCAGAACAGGGGGCGGGTACGAGCAGTACTTC.

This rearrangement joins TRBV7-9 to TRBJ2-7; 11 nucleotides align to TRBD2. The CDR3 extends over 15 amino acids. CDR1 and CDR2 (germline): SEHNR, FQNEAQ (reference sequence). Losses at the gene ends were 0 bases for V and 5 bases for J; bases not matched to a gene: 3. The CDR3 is CASSLALAGGDEQYF. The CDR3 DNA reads TGTGCCAGCAGCTTAGCTCTAGCGGGGGGTGACGAGCAGTACTTC.

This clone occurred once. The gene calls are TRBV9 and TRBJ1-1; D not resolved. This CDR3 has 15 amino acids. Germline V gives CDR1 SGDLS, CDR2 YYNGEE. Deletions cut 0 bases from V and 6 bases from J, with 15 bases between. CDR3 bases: TGTGCCAGCAGCGTAGTAACCGGGGTGGATCCTGAAGCTTTCTTT. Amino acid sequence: CASSVVTGVDPEAFF.

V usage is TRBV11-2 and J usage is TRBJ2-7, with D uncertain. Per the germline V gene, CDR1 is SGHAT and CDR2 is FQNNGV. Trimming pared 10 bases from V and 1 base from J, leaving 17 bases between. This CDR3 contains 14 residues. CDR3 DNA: TGTGCCACCCAGGCCGGTTTTAAGTCCTACGAGCAGTACTTC. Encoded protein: CATQAGFKSYEQYF.

The CDR3 DNA reads as TGTGCCAGCAGCTCCTCCAGCTCCTACGAGCAGTACTTC. This sequence encodes CASSSSSSYEQYF. The rearrangement uses TRBV5-8 and TRBJ2-7; D is unresolved. The CDR3 is 13 residues long. Trimming pared 3 bases from V and 0 bases from J, leaving 7 bases between. CDR1 is SGHTS, CDR2 YDEGEE, per germline.

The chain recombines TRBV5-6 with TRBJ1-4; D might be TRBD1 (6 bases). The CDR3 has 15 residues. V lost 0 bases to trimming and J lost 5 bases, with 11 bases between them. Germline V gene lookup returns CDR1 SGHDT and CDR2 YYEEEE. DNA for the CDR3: TGTGCCAGCAGCTTGGCAGCAGGGGCCAATGAAAAACTGTTTTTT. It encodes CASSLAAGANEKLFF.

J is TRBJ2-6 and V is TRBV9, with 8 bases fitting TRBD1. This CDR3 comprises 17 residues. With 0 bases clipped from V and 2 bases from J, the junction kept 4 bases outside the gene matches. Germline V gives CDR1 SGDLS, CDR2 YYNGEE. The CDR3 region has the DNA TGTGCCAGCAGCGTAGGGGGCAGGGGGCCTGGGGCCAACGTCCTGACTTTC. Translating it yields CASSVGGRGPGANVLTF.

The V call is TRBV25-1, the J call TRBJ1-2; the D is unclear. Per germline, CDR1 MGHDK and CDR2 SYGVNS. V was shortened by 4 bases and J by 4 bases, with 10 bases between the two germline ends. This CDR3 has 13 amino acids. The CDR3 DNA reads TGTGCCAGCAGTGTCGGAGGAGGCTATGGCTACACCTTC. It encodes CASSVGGGYGYTF.

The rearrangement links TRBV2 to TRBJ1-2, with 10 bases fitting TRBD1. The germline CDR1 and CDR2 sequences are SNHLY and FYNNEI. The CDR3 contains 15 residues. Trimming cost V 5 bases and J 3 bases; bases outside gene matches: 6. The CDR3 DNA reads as TGTGCCAGCAGTCTAACGGGACAGGGGCACTATGGCTACACCTTC. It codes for CASSLTGQGHYGYTF.

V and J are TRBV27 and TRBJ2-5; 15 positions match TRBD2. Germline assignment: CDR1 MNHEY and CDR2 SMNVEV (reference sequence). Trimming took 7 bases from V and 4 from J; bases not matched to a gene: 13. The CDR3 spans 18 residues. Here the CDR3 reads CASKRRLGTSGGRETQYF. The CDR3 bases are TGTGCCAGCAAACGTCGCCTCGGGACTAGCGGGGGGAGAGAGACCCAGTACTTC.

DNA for the CDR3: TGTGCCAGCAGTGCAAACCGATTTCCGAGAGGGTTGAACACTGAAGCTTTCTTT. This encodes CASSANRFPRGLNTEAFF. The rearrangement uses TRBV6-1 and TRBJ1-1; D gene unclear. CDR3 length equals 18 residues. Germline lookup yields CDR1 MNHNS and CDR2 SASEGT. The ends were cut back, 4 bases at V and 0 bases at J, with 21 bases in the middle.

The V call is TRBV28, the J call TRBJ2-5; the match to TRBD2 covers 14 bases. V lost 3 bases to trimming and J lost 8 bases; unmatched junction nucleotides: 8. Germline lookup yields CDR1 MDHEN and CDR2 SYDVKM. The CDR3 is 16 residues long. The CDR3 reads CASSFTTSGGAGTQYF. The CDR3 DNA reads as TGTGCCAGCAGTTTTACGACTAGCGGGGGGGCCGGAACCCAGTACTTC.

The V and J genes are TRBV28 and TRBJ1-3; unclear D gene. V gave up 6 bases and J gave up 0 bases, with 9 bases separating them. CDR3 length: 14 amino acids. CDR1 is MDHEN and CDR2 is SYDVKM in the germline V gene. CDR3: CASSEGSSGNTIYF. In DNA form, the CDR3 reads TGTGCCAGCAGCGAAGGGAGCTCTGGAAACACCATATATTTT.

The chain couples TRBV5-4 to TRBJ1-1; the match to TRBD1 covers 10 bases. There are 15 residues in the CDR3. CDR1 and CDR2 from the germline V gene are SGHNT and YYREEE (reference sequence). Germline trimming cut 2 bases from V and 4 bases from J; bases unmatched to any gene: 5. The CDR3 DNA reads TGTGCCAGCAGCTTCCTTGGACAGGGGGGCACTGAAGCTTTCTTT. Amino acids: CASSFLGQGGTEAFF. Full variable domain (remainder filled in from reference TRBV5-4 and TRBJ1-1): ETGVTQSPTHLIKTRGQQVTLRCSSQSGHNTVSWYQQALGQGPQFIFQYYREEENGRGNFPPRFSGLQFPNYSSELNVNALELDDSALYLCASSFLGQGGTEAFFGQGTRLTVV.

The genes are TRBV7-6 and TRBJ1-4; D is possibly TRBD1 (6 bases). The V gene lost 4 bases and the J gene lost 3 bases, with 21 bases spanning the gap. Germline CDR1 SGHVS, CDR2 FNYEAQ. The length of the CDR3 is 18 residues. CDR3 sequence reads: CASSSKPSYQGPNEKLFF. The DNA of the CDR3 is TGTGCCAGCAGCTCTAAACCCTCCTACCAGGGGCCTAATGAAAAACTGTTTTTT.

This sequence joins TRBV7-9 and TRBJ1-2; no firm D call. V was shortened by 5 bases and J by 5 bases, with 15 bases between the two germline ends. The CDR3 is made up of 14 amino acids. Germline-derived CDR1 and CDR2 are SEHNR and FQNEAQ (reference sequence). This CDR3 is CASSPPREPYGYTF. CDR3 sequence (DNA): TGTGCCAGCAGCCCACCTCGAGAACCGTATGGCTACACCTTC.

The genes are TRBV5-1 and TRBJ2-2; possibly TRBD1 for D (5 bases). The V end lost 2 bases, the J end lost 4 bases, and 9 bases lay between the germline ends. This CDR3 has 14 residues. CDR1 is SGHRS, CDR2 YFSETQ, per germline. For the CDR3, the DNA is TGCGCCAGCAGCTTATCCGACAGCACCGGGGAGCTGTTTTTT. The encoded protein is CASSLSDSTGELFF.

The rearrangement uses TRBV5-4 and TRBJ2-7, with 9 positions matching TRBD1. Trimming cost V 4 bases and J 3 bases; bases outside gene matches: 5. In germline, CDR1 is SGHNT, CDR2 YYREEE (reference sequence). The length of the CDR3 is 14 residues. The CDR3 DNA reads TGTGCCAGCAGCGGTATGACAGGGGGCTACGAGCAGTACTTC. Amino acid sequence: CASSGMTGGYEQYF.

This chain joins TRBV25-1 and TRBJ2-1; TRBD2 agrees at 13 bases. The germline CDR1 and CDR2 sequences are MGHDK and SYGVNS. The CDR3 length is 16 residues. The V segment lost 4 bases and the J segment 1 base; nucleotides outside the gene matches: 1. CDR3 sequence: CASSGTSGGSYNEQFF. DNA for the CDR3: TGTGCCAGCAGTGGGACTAGCGGGGGTTCCTACAATGAGCAGTTCTTC.

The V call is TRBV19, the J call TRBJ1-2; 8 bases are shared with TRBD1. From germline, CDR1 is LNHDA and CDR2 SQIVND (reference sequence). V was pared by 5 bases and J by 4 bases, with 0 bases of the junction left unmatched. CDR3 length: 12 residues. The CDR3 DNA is TGTGCCAGTAGTGGACAGGGCTATGGCTACACCTTC. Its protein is CASSGQGYGYTF. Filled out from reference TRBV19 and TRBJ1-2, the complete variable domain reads DGGITQSPKYLFRKEGQNVTLSCEQNLNHDAMYWYRQDPGQGLRLIYYSQIVNDFQKGDIAEGYSVSREKKESFPLTVTSAQKNPTAFYLCASSGQGYGYTFGSGTRLTVV.

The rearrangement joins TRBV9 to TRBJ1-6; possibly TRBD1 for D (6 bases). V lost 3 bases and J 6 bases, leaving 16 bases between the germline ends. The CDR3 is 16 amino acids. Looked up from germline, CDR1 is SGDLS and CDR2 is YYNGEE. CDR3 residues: CASSAPPGGGNSPLHF. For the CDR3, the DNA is TGTGCCAGCAGCGCGCCCCCGGGGGGCGGTAATTCACCCCTCCACTTT.

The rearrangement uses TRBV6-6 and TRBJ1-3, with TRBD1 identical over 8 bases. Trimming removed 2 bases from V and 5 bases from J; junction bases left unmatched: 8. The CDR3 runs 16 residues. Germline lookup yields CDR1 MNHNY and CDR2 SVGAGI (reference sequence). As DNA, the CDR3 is TGTGCCAGCAGTTACGGGACAGGCCTCGGTAGAAACACCATATATTTT. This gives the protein CASSYGTGLGRNTIYF.